This T cell receptor (beta chain) was sequenced during a study of blood T cell repertoires in COVID-19. Study-level information: Sources were T cells, B-cell-depleted T cells, or PBMCs; the material itself was cDNA or gDNA.

In the source study's methods: Nucleated cell counts were estimated from reference gene primer amplification. Clones were read by immunoSEQ multiplex PCR, and TCRdb kept only the in-frame ones, dropping some. That table gives V, J and clone size, and the DNA gave D and trimming. The repertoire holds approximately 110,000 clones, with approximately 84% as singletons. V shed 4 bases, J shed 9 bases, and the junction held 11 bases outside the gene matches. The CDR3 loop spans 15 amino acids. The germline CDR1 and CDR2 sequences are KGHSH and LQKENI. This sequence was found in a woman aged 45 to 65 with acute or convalescent COVID-19. The source material was peripheral blood. The chain couples TRBV18 to TRBJ2-1; 8 bases align to TRBD2. CDR3 sequence reads: CASSQSAGGAVEQFF. The CDR3 coding sequence is TGTGCCAGCTCACAGTCAGCCGGGGGGGCGGTTGAGCAGTTCTTC.